This entry describes one TCR beta chain. Per germline, CDR1 LGHNA and CDR2 YSLEER. CDR3 length: 14 amino acids. V dropped 2 bases and J dropped 2; count of bases not matched to a gene: 3. The record originates from a study of blood T cell repertoires in COVID-19. Turning to the study itself: Acute-phase and convalescent COVID-19 samples originated in the United States, Italy and Spain. From T cells, B-cell-depleted T cells, or PBMCs came the material, which was cDNA or gDNA.

Under the authors' procedure: By means of reference gene primer amplification, nucleated cell counts were estimated. TCRdb keeps only in-frame clones here, not all; method: immunoSEQ multiplex PCR. D and trimming come from the DNA, and the V and J calls and clone size come from that table. This table holds about 24,000 clones, under 90% found once. The source of this sequence is a woman in her seventies with active COVID-19. The V gene is TRBV4-3, the J gene TRBJ2-7, with 7 positions matching TRBD1. Sequencing used peripheral blood. The DNA for the CDR3 is TGCGCCAGCAGCCAACTACAGGGGACCTACGAGCAGTACTTC. Its translation: CASSQLQGTYEQYF.